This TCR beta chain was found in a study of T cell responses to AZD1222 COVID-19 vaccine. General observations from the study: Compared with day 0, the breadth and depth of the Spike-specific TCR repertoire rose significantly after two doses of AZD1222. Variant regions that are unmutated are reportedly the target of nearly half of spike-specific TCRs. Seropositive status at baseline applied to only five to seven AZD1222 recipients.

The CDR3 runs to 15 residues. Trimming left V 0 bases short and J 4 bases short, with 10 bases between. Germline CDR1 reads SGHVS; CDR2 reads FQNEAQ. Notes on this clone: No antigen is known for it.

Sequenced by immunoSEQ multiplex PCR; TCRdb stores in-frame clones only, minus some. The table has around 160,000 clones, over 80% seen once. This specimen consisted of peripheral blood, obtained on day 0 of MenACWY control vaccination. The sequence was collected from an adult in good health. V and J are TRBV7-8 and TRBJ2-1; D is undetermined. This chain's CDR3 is CASSLARGPYNEQFF. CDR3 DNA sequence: TGTGCCAGCAGCTTAGCGAGAGGTCCTTACAATGAGCAGTTCTTC.